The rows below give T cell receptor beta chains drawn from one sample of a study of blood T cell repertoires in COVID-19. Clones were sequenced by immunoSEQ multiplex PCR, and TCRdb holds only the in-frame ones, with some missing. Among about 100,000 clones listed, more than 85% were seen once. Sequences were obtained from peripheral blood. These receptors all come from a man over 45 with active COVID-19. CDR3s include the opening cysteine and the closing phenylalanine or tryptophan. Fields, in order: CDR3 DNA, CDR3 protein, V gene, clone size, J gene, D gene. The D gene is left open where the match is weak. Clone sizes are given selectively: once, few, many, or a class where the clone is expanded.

CDR3nt: TGTGCCAGTACCCCCGTCGGAGGGAGGGCCGTTGGGGCCAACGTCCTGACTTTC; CDR3aa: CASTPVGGRAVGANVLTF; v_gene: TRBV19; abundance: .; j_gene: TRBJ2-6; d_gene: TRBD2
CDR3nt: TGTGCCAGCAGCTTAGGGGTAGCTGGGGAGCAGTTCTTC; CDR3aa: CASSLGVAGEQFF; v_gene: TRBV7-9; abundance: few; j_gene: TRBJ2-1; d_gene: .
CDR3nt: TGTGCCAGCAGCGCAGGACAGGCGGGTGGCTACACCTTC; CDR3aa: CASSAGQAGGYTF; v_gene: TRBV11-1; abundance: .; j_gene: TRBJ1-2; d_gene: TRBD1
CDR3nt: TGCGCCAGCAGCGCGGGACAGGGGGTACCCGGGGAGCTGTTTTTT; CDR3aa: CASSAGQGVPGELFF; v_gene: TRBV5-1; abundance: few; j_gene: TRBJ2-2; d_gene: TRBD1
CDR3nt: TGTGCCAGCAGTCAATTTAATCAGCCCCAGCATTTT; CDR3aa: CASSQFNQPQHF; v_gene: TRBV27; abundance: .; j_gene: TRBJ1-5; d_gene: .
CDR3nt: TGTGCCAGCTCACCATTACAGGGCACCTACGAGCAGTACTTC; CDR3aa: CASSPLQGTYEQYF; v_gene: TRBV18; abundance: .; j_gene: TRBJ2-7; d_gene: .
CDR3nt: TGCAGCGTTGACACGGGGAACACTGAAGCTTTCTTT; CDR3aa: CSVDTGNTEAFF; v_gene: TRBV29-1; abundance: .; j_gene: TRBJ1-1; d_gene: .
CDR3nt: TGTGCCAGCAGCCCCCTGACAACCGGAAACACCATATATTTT; CDR3aa: CASSPLTTGNTIYF; v_gene: TRBV14; abundance: few; j_gene: TRBJ1-3; d_gene: .
CDR3nt: TGTGCCAGTAGTGAACAGTACACAGATACGCAGTATTTT; CDR3aa: CASSEQYTDTQYF; v_gene: TRBV19; abundance: .; j_gene: TRBJ2-3; d_gene: .
CDR3nt: TGTGCCAGCAGAAATGGGGCGACTAATGAAAAACTGTTTTTT; CDR3aa: CASRNGATNEKLFF; v_gene: TRBV6-5; abundance: .; j_gene: TRBJ1-4; d_gene: .
CDR3nt: TGTGCCAGCAGAATTATTCTCGGACGGGGAAGAAACACCATATATTTT; CDR3aa: CASRIILGRGRNTIYF; v_gene: TRBV2; abundance: .; j_gene: TRBJ1-3; d_gene: .
CDR3nt: TGTGCCAGTAGTATACTAGCGGCCTACAATGAGCAGTTCTTC; CDR3aa: CASSILAAYNEQFF; v_gene: TRBV19; abundance: .; j_gene: TRBJ2-1; d_gene: TRBD2
CDR3nt: TGTGCCACCAGCAGTGTACTCGGACTAGCGGGGACCGCAGATACGCAGTATTTT; CDR3aa: CATSSVLGLAGTADTQYF; v_gene: TRBV15; abundance: .; j_gene: TRBJ2-3; d_gene: TRBD2
CDR3nt: TGTGCCAGCAGCTTAACTTCAGCGGGGCGTCGCACAGATACGCAGTATTTT; CDR3aa: CASSLTSAGRRTDTQYF; v_gene: TRBV11-2; abundance: .; j_gene: TRBJ2-3; d_gene: TRBD2
CDR3nt: TGTGCCAGCAGCTTAGAGCCCATAGTGAACACTGAAGCTTTCTTT; CDR3aa: CASSLEPIVNTEAFF; v_gene: TRBV7-9; abundance: .; j_gene: TRBJ1-1; d_gene: .
CDR3nt: TGTGCCAGCAGCCGGGCCGGGGGGAGGTTTGACTATGGCTACACCTTC; CDR3aa: CASSRAGGRFDYGYTF; v_gene: TRBV5-6; abundance: few; j_gene: TRBJ1-2; d_gene: .
CDR3nt: TGTGCCAGCAGCTTAGTTGACAGTTGGGACACTGAAGCTTTCTTT; CDR3aa: CASSLVDSWDTEAFF; v_gene: TRBV11-2; abundance: .; j_gene: TRBJ1-1; d_gene: .
CDR3nt: TGTGCCAGCAGTTTAAGCGGGTGGAACACTGAAGCTTTCTTT; CDR3aa: CASSLSGWNTEAFF; v_gene: TRBV27; abundance: few; j_gene: TRBJ1-1; d_gene: .
CDR3nt: TGTGCCAGTGCCGAGGACAAGAGGAACACTGAAGCTTTCTTT; CDR3aa: CASAEDKRNTEAFF; v_gene: TRBV5-4; abundance: .; j_gene: TRBJ1-1; d_gene: .
CDR3nt: TGTGCCAGCAGTTTCTCGGAGGGGACTGAAGCTTTCTTT; CDR3aa: CASSFSEGTEAFF; v_gene: TRBV12-3/TRBV12-4; abundance: .; j_gene: TRBJ1-1; d_gene: .
CDR3nt: TGTGCCAGCAGCTTAAGCCCTAGCGGGGGCCAAGAGACCCAGTACTTC; CDR3aa: CASSLSPSGGQETQYF; v_gene: TRBV7-6; abundance: .; j_gene: TRBJ2-5; d_gene: TRBD2
CDR3nt: TGCGCCAGCAGCTTAAAGTTAGCAGGGACCTCCTCCGTACAGGGTACGCAGTATTTT; CDR3aa: CASSLKLAGTSSVQGTQYF; v_gene: TRBV5-1; abundance: .; j_gene: TRBJ2-3; d_gene: .
CDR3nt: TGTGCCAGCAGCTTAGGGTGGGGGCCTAGCACAGATACGCAGTATTTT; CDR3aa: CASSLGWGPSTDTQYF; v_gene: TRBV7-2; abundance: .; j_gene: TRBJ2-3; d_gene: .
CDR3nt: TGTGCCAGCAGCTTCGACAGAATGAACACTGAAGCTTTCTTT; CDR3aa: CASSFDRMNTEAFF; v_gene: TRBV5-6; abundance: few; j_gene: TRBJ1-1; d_gene: .
CDR3nt: TGTGCCAGCAGTGAATGGGGGGACGCCGGGGAGCTGTTTTTT; CDR3aa: CASSEWGDAGELFF; v_gene: TRBV25-1; abundance: .; j_gene: TRBJ2-2; d_gene: .
CDR3nt: TGTGCCAGCAGCTTACAGGGTAGCAATCAGCCCCAGCATTTT; CDR3aa: CASSLQGSNQPQHF; v_gene: TRBV11-2; abundance: .; j_gene: TRBJ1-5; d_gene: .
CDR3nt: TGTGCCTGGACCCAGGGATTGAACACTGAAGCTTTCTTT; CDR3aa: CAWTQGLNTEAFF; v_gene: TRBV30; abundance: .; j_gene: TRBJ1-1; d_gene: .
CDR3nt: TGTGCCACCAGTGATTCTCTCCCCCAGGGGCGGGCTTTCTTT; CDR3aa: CATSDSLPQGRAFF; v_gene: TRBV24-1; abundance: .; j_gene: TRBJ1-1; d_gene: .
CDR3nt: TGTGCCAGCAGTTTAAGTAGCGGGAGGTCCCCAGATACGCAGTATTTT; CDR3aa: CASSLSSGRSPDTQYF; v_gene: TRBV27; abundance: .; j_gene: TRBJ2-3; d_gene: TRBD2
CDR3nt: TGTGCCACCAGTGAAACCGGGACGGACAGCTCCTACGAGCAGTACTTC; CDR3aa: CATSETGTDSSYEQYF; v_gene: TRBV24-1; abundance: .; j_gene: TRBJ2-7; d_gene: .
CDR3nt: TGTGCCAGCTCACCCCCTGGACAGAACGAGCAGTACTTC; CDR3aa: CASSPPGQNEQYF; v_gene: TRBV18; abundance: once; j_gene: TRBJ2-7; d_gene: .
CDR3nt: TGCGCCAGCAGCTTGGGTGGAGTCTACTACAATGAGCAGTTCTTC; CDR3aa: CASSLGGVYYNEQFF; v_gene: TRBV5-1; abundance: once; j_gene: TRBJ2-1; d_gene: .
CDR3nt: TGTGCCAGCAGCTTGGAGACGGCCAATTCACCCCTCCACTTT; CDR3aa: CASSLETANSPLHF; v_gene: TRBV7-8; abundance: few; j_gene: TRBJ1-6; d_gene: .
CDR3nt: TGTGCCAGCAGCTTAAGGGGTGCGGGGGACATTCAGTACTTC; CDR3aa: CASSLRGAGDIQYF; v_gene: TRBV11-3; abundance: .; j_gene: TRBJ2-4; d_gene: TRBD2
CDR3nt: TGTGCCAGCAGCCCTGACAGGGGCCCCTATTCACCCCTCCACTTT; CDR3aa: CASSPDRGPYSPLHF; v_gene: TRBV7-9; abundance: .; j_gene: TRBJ1-6; d_gene: TRBD1
CDR3nt: TGTGCCAGCAGCCAAGATACGAGGGAGGGCTACAATGAGCAGTTCTTC; CDR3aa: CASSQDTREGYNEQFF; v_gene: TRBV4-2; abundance: .; j_gene: TRBJ2-1; d_gene: TRBD2
CDR3nt: TGTGCCAGCAGATGGGACAGTATGAACACTGAAGCTTTCTTT; CDR3aa: CASRWDSMNTEAFF; v_gene: TRBV11-2; abundance: .; j_gene: TRBJ1-1; d_gene: TRBD1
CDR3nt: TGTGCCAGCAGGGGTGGACTAGCGGGAGCGCAAGAGACCCAGTACTTC; CDR3aa: CASRGGLAGAQETQYF; v_gene: TRBV2; abundance: .; j_gene: TRBJ2-5; d_gene: TRBD2
CDR3nt: TGTGCCAGCAGCACCACATGGGGACAGGGGGCCACTGAAGCTTTCTTT; CDR3aa: CASSTTWGQGATEAFF; v_gene: TRBV5-5; abundance: .; j_gene: TRBJ1-1; d_gene: TRBD1
CDR3nt: TGCGCCAGCAGTGAGGGAGGGTCCCCTAACTATGGCTACACCTTC; CDR3aa: CASSEGGSPNYGYTF; v_gene: TRBV10-2; abundance: .; j_gene: TRBJ1-2; d_gene: .
CDR3nt: TGTGCCAGCAGCCTACAGAGGAACACTGAAGCTTTCTTT; CDR3aa: CASSLQRNTEAFF; v_gene: TRBV6-5; abundance: .; j_gene: TRBJ1-1; d_gene: .
CDR3nt: TGTGCCAGCAGCCAGCGGGATAAGGCGTACATGGGTTGGTTCTTC; CDR3aa: CASSQRDKAYMGWFF; v_gene: TRBV5-6; abundance: .; j_gene: TRBJ2-1; d_gene: TRBD2
CDR3nt: TGCGCCAGCAGCCAAGCCGCGGGAGGATCCACCGGGGAGCTGTTTTTT; CDR3aa: CASSQAAGGSTGELFF; v_gene: TRBV4-1; abundance: once; j_gene: TRBJ2-2; d_gene: TRBD2
CDR3nt: TGTGCCAGCAGCTTAGCCGACAGGGAGGACACTGAAGCTTTCTTT; CDR3aa: CASSLADREDTEAFF; v_gene: TRBV13; abundance: once; j_gene: TRBJ1-1; d_gene: TRBD1
CDR3nt: TGTGCCAGCAGCTTAGCCGGACAGAGAAGCTCCTACAATGAGCAGTTCTTC; CDR3aa: CASSLAGQRSSYNEQFF; v_gene: TRBV7-2; abundance: .; j_gene: TRBJ2-1; d_gene: .
CDR3nt: TGCGCCAGCAGCCAAGATGTGCGGGACGGGACAGGGCGGGAAAAACTGTTTTTT; CDR3aa: CASSQDVRDGTGREKLFF; v_gene: TRBV4-1; abundance: once; j_gene: TRBJ1-4; d_gene: TRBD1
CDR3nt: TGTGCCAGCAGCTTGGCCGGGGTGGGGACAGGGAAGAGAAAACTGTTTTTT; CDR3aa: CASSLAGVGTGKRKLFF; v_gene: TRBV5-6; abundance: .; j_gene: TRBJ1-4; d_gene: TRBD1
CDR3nt: TGTGCCAGCTCACTGGGACAGGGGAATGAAAAACTGTTTTTT; CDR3aa: CASSLGQGNEKLFF; v_gene: TRBV18; abundance: once; j_gene: TRBJ1-4; d_gene: TRBD1
CDR3nt: TGTGCCACCAGTGCCGTGCAGGGGGCGGGTCCCGGGGAGCTGTTTTTT; CDR3aa: CATSAVQGAGPGELFF; v_gene: TRBV24-1; abundance: .; j_gene: TRBJ2-2; d_gene: TRBD1
CDR3nt: TGTGCCACCTCTAGCGGGGGAGGGGAAAACATTCAGTACTTC; CDR3aa: CATSSGGGENIQYF; v_gene: TRBV6-5; abundance: .; j_gene: TRBJ2-4; d_gene: TRBD2
CDR3nt: TGTGCCAGCAGCTCGAAGGGGTTAGCTAACTATGGCTACACCTTC; CDR3aa: CASSSKGLANYGYTF; v_gene: TRBV7-2; abundance: .; j_gene: TRBJ1-2; d_gene: .
CDR3nt: TGTGCTAGTGGTTTCGGCAATGAGCAGTTCTTC; CDR3aa: CASGFGNEQFF; v_gene: TRBV12-5; abundance: .; j_gene: TRBJ2-1; d_gene: .